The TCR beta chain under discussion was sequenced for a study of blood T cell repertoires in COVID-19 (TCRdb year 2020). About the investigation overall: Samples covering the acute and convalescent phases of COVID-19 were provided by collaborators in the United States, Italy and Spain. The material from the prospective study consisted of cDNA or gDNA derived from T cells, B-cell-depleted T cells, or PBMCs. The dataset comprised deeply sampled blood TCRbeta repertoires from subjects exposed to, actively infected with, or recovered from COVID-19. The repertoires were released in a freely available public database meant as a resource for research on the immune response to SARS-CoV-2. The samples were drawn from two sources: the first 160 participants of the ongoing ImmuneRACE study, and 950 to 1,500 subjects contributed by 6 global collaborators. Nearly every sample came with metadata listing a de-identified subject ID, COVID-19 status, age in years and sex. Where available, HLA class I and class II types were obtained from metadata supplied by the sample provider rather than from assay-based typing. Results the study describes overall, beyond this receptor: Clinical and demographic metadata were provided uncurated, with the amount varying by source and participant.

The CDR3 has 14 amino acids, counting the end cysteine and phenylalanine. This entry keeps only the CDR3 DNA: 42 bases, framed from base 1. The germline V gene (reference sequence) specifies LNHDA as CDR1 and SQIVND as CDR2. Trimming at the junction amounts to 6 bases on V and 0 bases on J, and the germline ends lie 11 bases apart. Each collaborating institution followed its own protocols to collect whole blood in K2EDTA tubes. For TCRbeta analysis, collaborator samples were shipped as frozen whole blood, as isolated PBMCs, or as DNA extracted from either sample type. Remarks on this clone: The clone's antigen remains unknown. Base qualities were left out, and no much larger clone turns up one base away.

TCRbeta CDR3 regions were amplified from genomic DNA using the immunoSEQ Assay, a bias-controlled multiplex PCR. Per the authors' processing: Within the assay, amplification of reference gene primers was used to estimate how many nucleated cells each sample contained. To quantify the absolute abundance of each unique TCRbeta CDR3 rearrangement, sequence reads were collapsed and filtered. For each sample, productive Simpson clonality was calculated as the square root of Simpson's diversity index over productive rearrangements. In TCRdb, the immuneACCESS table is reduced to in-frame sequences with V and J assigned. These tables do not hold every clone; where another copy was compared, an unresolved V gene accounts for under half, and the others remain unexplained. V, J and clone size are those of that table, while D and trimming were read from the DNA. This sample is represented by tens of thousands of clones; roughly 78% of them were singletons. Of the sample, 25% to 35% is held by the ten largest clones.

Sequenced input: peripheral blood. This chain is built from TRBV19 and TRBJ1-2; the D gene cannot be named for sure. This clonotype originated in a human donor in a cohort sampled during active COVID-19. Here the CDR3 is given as CASSQQQTNYGYTF. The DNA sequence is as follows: TGTGCCAGTAGCCAACAACAGACTAACTATGGCTACACCTTC.